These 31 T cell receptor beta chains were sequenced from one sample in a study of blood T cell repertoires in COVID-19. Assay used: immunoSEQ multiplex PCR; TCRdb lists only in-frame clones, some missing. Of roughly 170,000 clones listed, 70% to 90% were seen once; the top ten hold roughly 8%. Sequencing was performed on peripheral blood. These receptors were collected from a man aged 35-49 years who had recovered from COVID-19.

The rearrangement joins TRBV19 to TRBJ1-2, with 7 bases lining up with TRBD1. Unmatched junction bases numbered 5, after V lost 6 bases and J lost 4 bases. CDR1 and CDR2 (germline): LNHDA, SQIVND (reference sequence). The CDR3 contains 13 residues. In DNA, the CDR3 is TGTGCCAGTAGGAATACAGGGGTCTATGGCTACACCTTC. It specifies CASRNTGVYGYTF.

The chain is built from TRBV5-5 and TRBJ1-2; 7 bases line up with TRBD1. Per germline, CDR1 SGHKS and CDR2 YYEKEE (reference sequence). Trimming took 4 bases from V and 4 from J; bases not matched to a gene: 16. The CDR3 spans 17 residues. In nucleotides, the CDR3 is TGTGCCAGCAGCACCGCCACCAGATCGACAGGGCTCTATGGCTACACCTTC. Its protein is CASSTATRSTGLYGYTF.

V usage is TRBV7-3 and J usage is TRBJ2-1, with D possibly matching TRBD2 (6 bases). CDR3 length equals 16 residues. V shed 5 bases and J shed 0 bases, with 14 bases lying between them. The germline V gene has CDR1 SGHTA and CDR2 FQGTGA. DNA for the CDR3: TGTGCCAGCAGCCCACATAGCGGTCCCTCCTACAATGAGCAGTTCTTC. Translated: CASSPHSGPSYNEQFF.

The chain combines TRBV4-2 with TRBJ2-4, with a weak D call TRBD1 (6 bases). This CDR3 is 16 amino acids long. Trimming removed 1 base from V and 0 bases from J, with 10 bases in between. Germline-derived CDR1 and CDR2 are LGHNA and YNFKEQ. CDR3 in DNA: TGTGCCAGCAGCCAAGTCTGGGGGCTAGCCAAAAACATTCAGTACTTC. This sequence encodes CASSQVWGLAKNIQYF.

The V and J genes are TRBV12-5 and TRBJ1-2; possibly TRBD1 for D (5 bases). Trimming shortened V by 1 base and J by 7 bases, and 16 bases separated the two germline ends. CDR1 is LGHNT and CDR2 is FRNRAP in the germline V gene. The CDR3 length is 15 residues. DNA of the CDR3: TGTGCTAGTGGTTTGGCCCTATCAGGGTTAGGTGGCTACACCTTC. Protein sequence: CASGLALSGLGGYTF.

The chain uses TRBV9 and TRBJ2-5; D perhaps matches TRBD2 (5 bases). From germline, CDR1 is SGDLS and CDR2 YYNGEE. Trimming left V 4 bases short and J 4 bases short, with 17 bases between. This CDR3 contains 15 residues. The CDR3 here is CASSPRNSGSETQYF. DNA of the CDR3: TGTGCCAGCAGCCCGAGAAACTCGGGGTCAGAGACCCAGTACTTC.

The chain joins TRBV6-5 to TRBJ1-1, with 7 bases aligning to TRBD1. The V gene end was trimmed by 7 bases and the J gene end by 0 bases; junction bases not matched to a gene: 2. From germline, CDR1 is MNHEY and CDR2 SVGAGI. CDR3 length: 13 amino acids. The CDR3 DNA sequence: TGTGCCAGCACCCAGGGGGTGAACACTGAAGCTTTCTTT. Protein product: CASTQGVNTEAFF.

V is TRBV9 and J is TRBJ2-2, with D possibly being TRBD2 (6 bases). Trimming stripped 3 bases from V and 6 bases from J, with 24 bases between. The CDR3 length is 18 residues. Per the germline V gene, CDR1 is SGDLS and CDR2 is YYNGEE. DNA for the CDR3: TGTGCCAGCAGCGCCCGGGGTAGCACTAGCAGTGAGGCCGGGGAGCTGTTTTTT. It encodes CASSARGSTSSEAGELFF.

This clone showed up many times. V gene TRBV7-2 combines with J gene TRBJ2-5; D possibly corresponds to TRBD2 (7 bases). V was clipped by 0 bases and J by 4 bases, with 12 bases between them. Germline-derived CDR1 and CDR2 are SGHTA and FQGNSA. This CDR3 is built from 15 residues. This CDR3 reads CASSLAGGPVETQYF. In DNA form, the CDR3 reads TGTGCCAGCAGCTTAGCGGGGGGGCCTGTAGAGACCCAGTACTTC.

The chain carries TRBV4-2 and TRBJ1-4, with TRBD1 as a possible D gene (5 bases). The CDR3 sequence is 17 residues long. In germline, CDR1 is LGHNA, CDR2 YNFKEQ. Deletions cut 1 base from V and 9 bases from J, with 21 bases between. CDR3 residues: CASSQVKTPGELKKLFF. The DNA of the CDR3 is TGTGCCAGCAGCCAAGTAAAGACACCGGGGGAATTAAAAAAACTGTTTTTT.

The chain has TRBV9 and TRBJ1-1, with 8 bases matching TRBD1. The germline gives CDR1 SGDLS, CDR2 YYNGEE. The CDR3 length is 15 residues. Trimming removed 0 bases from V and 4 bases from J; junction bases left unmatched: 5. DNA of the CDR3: TGTGCCAGCAGCGTAGACAGGGGGTATGGCACTGAAGCTTTCTTT. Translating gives CASSVDRGYGTEAFF.

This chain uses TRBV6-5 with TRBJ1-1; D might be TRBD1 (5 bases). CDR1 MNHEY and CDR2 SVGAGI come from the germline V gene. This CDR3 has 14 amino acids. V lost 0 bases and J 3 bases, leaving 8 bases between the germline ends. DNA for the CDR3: TGTGCCAGCAGTTACTCACGGGGGGACACTGAAGCTTTCTTT. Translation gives CASSYSRGDTEAFF.

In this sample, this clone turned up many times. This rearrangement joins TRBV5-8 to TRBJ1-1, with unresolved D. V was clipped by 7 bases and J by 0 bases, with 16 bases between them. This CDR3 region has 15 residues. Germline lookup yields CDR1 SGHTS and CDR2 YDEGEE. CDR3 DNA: TGTGCCAGCGGCCCAAGATTTGGAGTGAACACTGAAGCTTTCTTT. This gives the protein CASGPRFGVNTEAFF.

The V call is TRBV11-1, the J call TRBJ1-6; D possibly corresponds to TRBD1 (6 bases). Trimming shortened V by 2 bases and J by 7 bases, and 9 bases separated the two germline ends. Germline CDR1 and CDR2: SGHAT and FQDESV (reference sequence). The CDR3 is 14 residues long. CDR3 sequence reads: CASSLTGHNSPLHF. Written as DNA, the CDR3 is TGTGCCAGCAGCTTAACGGGACACAATTCACCCCTCCACTTT.

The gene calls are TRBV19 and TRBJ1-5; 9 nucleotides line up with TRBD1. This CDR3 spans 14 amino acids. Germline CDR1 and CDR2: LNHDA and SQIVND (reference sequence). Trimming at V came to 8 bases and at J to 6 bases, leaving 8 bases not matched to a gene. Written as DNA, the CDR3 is TGTGCCAGTGATACAGGGGGCCGGGGTCAGCCCCAGCATTTT. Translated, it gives CASDTGGRGQPQHF.

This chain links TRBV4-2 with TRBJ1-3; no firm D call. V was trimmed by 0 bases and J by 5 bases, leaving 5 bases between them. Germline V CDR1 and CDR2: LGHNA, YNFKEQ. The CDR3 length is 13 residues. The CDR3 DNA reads TGTGCCAGCAGCCAAGATGCGAGAAACACCATATATTTT. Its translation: CASSQDARNTIYF.

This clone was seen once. In DNA, the CDR3 is TGCGCCAGCAGCCCCCGGCTGGGGGCCGCCTACGAGCAGTACTTC. Translating gives CASSPRLGAAYEQYF. This chain connects TRBV4-3 to TRBJ2-7, with D possibly TRBD1 on 6 matching bases. The CDR3 is 15 residues long. Trimming removed 4 bases at V and 2 bases at J, with 15 bases between. Germline V gives CDR1 LGHNA, CDR2 YSLEER.

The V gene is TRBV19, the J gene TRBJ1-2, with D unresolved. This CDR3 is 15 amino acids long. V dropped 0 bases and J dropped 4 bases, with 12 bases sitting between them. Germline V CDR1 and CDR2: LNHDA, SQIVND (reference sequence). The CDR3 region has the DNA TGTGCCAGTAGTATAGAAGGGCTAGCAGGCTATGGCTACACCTTC. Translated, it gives CASSIEGLAGYGYTF.

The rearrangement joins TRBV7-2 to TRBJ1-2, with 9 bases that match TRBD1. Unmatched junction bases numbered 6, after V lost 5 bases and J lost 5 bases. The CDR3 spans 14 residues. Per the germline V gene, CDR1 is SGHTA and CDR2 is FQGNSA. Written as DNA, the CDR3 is TGTGCCAGCAGCATCCCACAGGGGGCGTATGGCTACACCTTC. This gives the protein CASSIPQGAYGYTF. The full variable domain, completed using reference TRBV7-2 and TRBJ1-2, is GAGVSQSPSNKVTEKGKDVELRCDPISGHTALYWYRQSLGQGLEFLIYFQGNSAPDKSGLPSDRFSAERTGGSVSTLTIQRTQQEDSAVYLCASSIPQGAYGYTFGSGTRLTVV.

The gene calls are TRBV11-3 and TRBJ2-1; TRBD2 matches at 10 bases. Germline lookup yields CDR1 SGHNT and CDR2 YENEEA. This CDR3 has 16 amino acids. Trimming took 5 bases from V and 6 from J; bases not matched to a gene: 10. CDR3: CASSPGVLAGVNEQFF. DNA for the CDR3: TGTGCCAGCAGCCCGGGGGTGCTAGCGGGAGTCAATGAGCAGTTCTTC. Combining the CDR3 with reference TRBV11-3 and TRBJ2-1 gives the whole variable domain EAGVVQSPRYKIIEKKQPVAFWCNPISGHNTLYWYLQNLGQGPELLIRYENEEAVDDSQLPKDRFSAERLKGVDSTLKIQPAELGDSAVYLCASSPGVLAGVNEQFFGPGTRLTVL.

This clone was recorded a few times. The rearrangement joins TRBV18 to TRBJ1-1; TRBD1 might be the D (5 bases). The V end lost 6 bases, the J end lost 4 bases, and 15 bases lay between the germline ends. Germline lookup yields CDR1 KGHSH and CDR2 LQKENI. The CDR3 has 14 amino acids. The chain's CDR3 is CASSIFVGRTEAFF. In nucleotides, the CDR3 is TGTGCCAGCTCCATTTTTGTGGGGCGCACTGAAGCTTTCTTT.

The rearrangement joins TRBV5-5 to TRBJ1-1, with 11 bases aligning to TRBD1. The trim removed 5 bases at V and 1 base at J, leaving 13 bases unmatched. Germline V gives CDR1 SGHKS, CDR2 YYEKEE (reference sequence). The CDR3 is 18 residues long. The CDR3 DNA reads TGTGCCAGCAGACTGAGGACAGGGGGCGCCGGTTCGAACACTGAAGCTTTCTTT. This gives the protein CASRLRTGGAGSNTEAFF.

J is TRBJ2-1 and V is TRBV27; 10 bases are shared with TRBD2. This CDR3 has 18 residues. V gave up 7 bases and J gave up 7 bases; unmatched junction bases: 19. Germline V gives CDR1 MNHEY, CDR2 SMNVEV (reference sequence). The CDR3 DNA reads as TGTGCCAGCAACAAGATCTCGCTAGCGGGGGCCACAAAAAATGAGCAGTTCTTC. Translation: CASNKISLAGATKNEQFF.

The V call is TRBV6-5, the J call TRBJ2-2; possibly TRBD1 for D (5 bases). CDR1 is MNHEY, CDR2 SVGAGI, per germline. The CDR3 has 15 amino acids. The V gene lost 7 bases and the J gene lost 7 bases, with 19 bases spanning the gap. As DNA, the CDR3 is TGTGCCAGCACTCACGACAGTGGGTTCAACGGGGAGCTGTTTTTT. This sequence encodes CASTHDSGFNGELFF.

The CDR3: CASSSHYEQYF. The CDR3 region has the DNA TGTGCCAGCAGCTCCCACTACGAGCAGTACTTC. The rearrangement uses TRBV7-9 and TRBJ2-7; D gene uncertain. Per germline, CDR1 SEHNR and CDR2 FQNEAQ (reference sequence). V was shortened by 4 bases and J by 3 bases, with 4 bases between the two germline ends. CDR3 size: 11 residues.

The CDR3 bases are TGTGCCAGCAGCCAAGCCCTGAGGATGGACAAAGGGTATAGCAATCAGCCCCAGCATTTT. Protein sequence: CASSQALRMDKGYSNQPQHF. The rearrangement links TRBV3-1 (or the pseudogene TRBV3-2) to TRBJ1-5, with TRBD1 as a possible D gene (5 bases). Germline loops: CDR1 LGHDT, CDR2 YNNKEL (reference sequence). V dropped 1 base and J dropped 0 bases, with 22 bases sitting between them. This CDR3 has 20 amino acids.

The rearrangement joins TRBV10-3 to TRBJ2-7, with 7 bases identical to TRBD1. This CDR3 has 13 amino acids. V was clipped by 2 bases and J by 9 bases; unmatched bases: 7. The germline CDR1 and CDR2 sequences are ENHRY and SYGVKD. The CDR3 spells CAISEPGQAGQYF. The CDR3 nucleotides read TGTGCCATCAGTGAGCCAGGACAGGCGGGGCAGTACTTC.

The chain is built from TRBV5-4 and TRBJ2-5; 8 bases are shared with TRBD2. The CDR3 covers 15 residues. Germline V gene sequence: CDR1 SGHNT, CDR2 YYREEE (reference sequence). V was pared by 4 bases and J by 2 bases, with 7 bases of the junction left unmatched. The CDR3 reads CASSLSGAVQETQYF. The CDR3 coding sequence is TGTGCCAGCAGCCTTAGCGGGGCGGTTCAAGAGACCCAGTACTTC.

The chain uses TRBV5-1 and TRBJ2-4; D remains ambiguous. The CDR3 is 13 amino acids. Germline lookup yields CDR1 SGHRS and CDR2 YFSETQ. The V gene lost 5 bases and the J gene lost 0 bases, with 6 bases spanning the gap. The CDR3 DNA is TGCGCCAGCAGGAAACTAGCCAAAAACATTCAGTACTTC. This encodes CASRKLAKNIQYF.

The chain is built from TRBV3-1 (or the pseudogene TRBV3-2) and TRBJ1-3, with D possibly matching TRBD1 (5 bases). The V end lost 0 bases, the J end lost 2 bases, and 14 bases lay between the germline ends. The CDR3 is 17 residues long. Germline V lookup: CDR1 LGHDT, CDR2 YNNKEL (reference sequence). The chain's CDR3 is CASSQDGAGHPGNTIYF. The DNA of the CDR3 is TGTGCCAGCAGCCAAGATGGGGCAGGACACCCTGGAAACACCATATATTTT.

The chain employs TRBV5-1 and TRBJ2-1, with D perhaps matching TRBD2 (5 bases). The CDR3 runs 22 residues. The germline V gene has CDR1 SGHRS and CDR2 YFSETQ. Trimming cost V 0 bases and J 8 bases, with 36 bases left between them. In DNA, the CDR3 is TGCGCCAGCAGCTTGGCCCCTTTTACCAAGAGCAGATCGGGATCTCTAGGCGATGAGCAGTTCTTC. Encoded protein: CASSLAPFTKSRSGSLGDEQFF. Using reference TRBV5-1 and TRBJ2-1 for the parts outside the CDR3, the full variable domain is KAGVTQTPRYLIKTRGQQVTLSCSPISGHRSVSWYQQTPGQGLQFLFEYFSETQRNKGNFPGRFSGRQFSNSRSEMNVSTLELGDSALYLCASSLAPFTKSRSGSLGDEQFFGPGTRLTVL.